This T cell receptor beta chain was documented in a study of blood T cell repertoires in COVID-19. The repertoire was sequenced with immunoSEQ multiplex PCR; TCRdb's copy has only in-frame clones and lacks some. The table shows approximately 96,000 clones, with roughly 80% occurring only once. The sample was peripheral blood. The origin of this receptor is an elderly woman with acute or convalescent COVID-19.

The CDR3, as DNA: TGTGCCAGCAGCAAAGCCCAGACAGGGAAGAAGTTCTTC. This translates into CASSKAQTGKKFF. The chain uses TRBV21-1 and TRBJ2-1; the table's D gene call, TRBD1, was not cross checked with the DNA. TRBV21-1 is flagged as a pseudogene. The CDR3 totals 13 residues.